This TCR beta chain was documented in a study of shared clonotypes between healthy human individuals. General observations from the study: The generation probabilities recorded for non-shared clonotypes fell below those of clonotypes shared by all four donors.

V lost 4 bases, J lost 3 bases, and 8 bases stayed unmatched. The CDR3 loop spans 15 amino acids. Germline loops: CDR1 KGHSH, CDR2 LQKENI. The sample holds a few counts of this clone. What it binds is unknown. Several immunoSEQ plates held equal portions of the genomic DNA taken from each subset. Libraries were prepared by immunoSEQ multiplex PCR; TCRdb keeps only in-frame clonotypes and omits some of them. This sample has about 1 million clones; approximately 68% occur once, and the top ten carry about 1.5%. This TCR was recovered from a man between 18 and 35 years old in good health. This rearrangement joins TRBV18 to TRBJ1-2; 7 bases line up with TRBD1. The specimen sequenced was memory CD4+ T cells sorted from blood. The subset is: CD45RA-negative fraction. As DNA, the CDR3 is TGTGCCAGCTCACAAAATGACAGGGCGTACTATGGCTACACCTTC. Amino acid sequence: CASSQNDRAYYGYTF. Supplemented by reference TRBV18 and TRBJ1-2, the full variable domain reads NAGVMQNPRHLVRRRGQEARLRCSPMKGHSHVYWYRQLPEEGLKFMVYLQKENIIDESGMPKERFSAEFPKEGPSILRIQQVVRGDSAAYFCASSQNDRAYYGYTFGSGTRLTVV.